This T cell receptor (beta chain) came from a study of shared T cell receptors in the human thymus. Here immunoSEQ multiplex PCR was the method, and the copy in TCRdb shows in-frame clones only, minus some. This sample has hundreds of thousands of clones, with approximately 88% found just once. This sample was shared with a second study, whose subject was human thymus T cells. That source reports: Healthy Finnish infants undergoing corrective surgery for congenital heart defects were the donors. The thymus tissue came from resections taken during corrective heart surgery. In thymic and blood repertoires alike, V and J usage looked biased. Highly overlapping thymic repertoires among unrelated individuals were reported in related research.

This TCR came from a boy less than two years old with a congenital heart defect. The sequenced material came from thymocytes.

The CDR3 is CASSLRERTEAFF. The CDR3, as DNA: TGTGCCAGCAGCTTGCGGGAGCGGACTGAAGCTTTCTTT. The chain employs TRBV5-6 and TRBJ1-1; D not resolved. Germline V CDR1 and CDR2: SGHDT, YYEEEE. The germline V and J ends were trimmed by 1 base and 5 bases, with 9 bases remaining between them. The CDR3 is 13 amino acids.